These T cell receptor beta chains were read from a single sample in a study of shared clonotypes between healthy human individuals. Some clones are missing from TCRdb's copy, which holds only in-frame ones; the method was immunoSEQ multiplex PCR. The sample yields a few million clones, over 90% seen once. The sample was naive CD4+ T cells from PBMCs. Every receptor here comes from a man between 18 and 29 years old in good health. Some clones in this sample may be carry-over from other donors' samples. CDR3s include the opening cysteine and the closing phenylalanine or tryptophan. D genes are given only for firm matches. A clone size is listed for some rows: how often the clone was seen (once, few, many), or a class if it is expanded.

-	14	TRBV14	TRBJ1-1	-	TGTGCCAGCAGCCAGCAGCTCGGGTACACTGAAGCTTTCTTT	CASSQQLGYTEAFF
-	15	TRBV19	TRBJ2-2	-	TGTGCCAGTAGTATAGGGGCCGCGAACACCGGGGAGCTGTTTTTT	CASSIGAANTGELFF
TRBD2	16	TRBV11-3	TRBJ2-3	once	TGTGCCAGCAGCCCCGGGCTGGGGGGGTTCACAGATACGCAGTATTTT	CASSPGLGGFTDTQYF
-	15	TRBV14	TRBJ1-1	-	TGTGCCAGCAGCCAACGCCTGGGACTTGGGACTGAAGCTTTCTTT	CASSQRLGLGTEAFF
-	13	TRBV5-1	TRBJ2-1	once	TGCGCCAGCAGCTTGGCTAGCGTCAATGAGCAGTTCTTC	CASSLASVNEQFF
-	13	TRBV30	TRBJ1-1	-	TGTGCCTGGAGCCCCCAGCTGAACACTGAAGCTTTCTTT	CAWSPQLNTEAFF
-	16	TRBV6-1	TRBJ1-1	-	TGTGCCAGCAGTGGCTTCCCAGGGGCAGTAGGAACTGAAGCTTTCTTT	CASSGFPGAVGTEAFF
TRBD1	15	TRBV4-1	TRBJ2-7	-	TGCGCCAGCAGCCACGACCGGACAGGCGTCTTTGAGCAGTACTTC	CASSHDRTGVFEQYF
-	13	TRBV6-6	TRBJ2-7	-	TGTGCCAGCAGTGCCCCACAGGGCGGGGAGCAGTACTTC	CASSAPQGGEQYF
-	16	TRBV4-2	TRBJ1-4	-	TGTGCCAGCAGCCAAGACACAGGGTCAACTAATGAAAAACTGTTTTTT	CASSQDTGSTNEKLFF